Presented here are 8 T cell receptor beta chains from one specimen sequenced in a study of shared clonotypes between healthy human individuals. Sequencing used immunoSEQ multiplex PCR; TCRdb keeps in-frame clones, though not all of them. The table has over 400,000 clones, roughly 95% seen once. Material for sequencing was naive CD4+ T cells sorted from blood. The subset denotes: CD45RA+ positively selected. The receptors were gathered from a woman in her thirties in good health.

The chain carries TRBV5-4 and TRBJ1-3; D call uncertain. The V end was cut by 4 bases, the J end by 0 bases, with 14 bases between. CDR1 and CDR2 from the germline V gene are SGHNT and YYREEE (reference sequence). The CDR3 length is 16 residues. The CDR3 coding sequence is TGTGCCAGCAGCGGTGGACTGTTAAGCTCTGGAAACACCATATATTTT. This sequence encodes CASSGGLLSSGNTIYF. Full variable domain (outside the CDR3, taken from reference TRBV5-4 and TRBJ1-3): ETGVTQSPTHLIKTRGQQVTLRCSSQSGHNTVSWYQQALGQGPQFIFQYYREEENGRGNFPPRFSGLQFPNYSSELNVNALELDDSALYLCASSGGLLSSGNTIYFGEGSWLTVV.

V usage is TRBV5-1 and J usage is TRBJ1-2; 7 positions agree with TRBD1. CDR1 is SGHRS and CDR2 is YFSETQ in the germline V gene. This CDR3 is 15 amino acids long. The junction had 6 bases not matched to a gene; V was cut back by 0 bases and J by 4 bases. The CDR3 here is CASSLATGSSYGYTF. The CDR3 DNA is TGCGCCAGCAGCTTGGCGACAGGGTCTAGCTATGGCTACACCTTC.

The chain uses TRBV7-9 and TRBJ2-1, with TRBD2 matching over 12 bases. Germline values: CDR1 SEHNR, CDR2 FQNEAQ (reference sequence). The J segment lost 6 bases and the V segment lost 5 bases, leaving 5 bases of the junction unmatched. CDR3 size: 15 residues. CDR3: CASSPRTSGTNEQFF. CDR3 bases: TGTGCCAGCAGCCCACGGACTAGCGGGACCAATGAGCAGTTCTTC.

Written as DNA, the CDR3 is TGCGCCAGCAGTCGACTAGGTTCCTACAATGAGCAGTTCTTC. Its translation is CASSRLGSYNEQFF. V gene TRBV23-1 combines with J gene TRBJ2-1, with D tentatively TRBD2 (6 bases). TRBV23-1 is labeled an ORF, and its function is uncertain. Trimming left V 4 bases short and J 1 base short, with 8 bases between. The CDR3 loop spans 14 amino acids.

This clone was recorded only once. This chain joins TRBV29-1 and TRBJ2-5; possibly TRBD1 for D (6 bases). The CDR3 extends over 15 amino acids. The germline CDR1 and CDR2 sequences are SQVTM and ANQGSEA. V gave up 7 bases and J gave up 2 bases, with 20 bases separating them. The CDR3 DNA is TGCAGCGCCCGTCAGCAGGGGACCAAACAAGAGACCCAGTACTTC. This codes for CSARQQGTKQETQYF.

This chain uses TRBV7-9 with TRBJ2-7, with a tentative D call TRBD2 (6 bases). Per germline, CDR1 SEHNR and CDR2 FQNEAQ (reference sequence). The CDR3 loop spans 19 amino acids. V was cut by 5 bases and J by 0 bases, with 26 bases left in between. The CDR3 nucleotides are TGTGCCAGCAGCGTAGGGACGGGGAGGAGGCGGGACTCCTCCTACGAGCAGTACTTC. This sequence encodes CASSVGTGRRRDSSYEQYF.

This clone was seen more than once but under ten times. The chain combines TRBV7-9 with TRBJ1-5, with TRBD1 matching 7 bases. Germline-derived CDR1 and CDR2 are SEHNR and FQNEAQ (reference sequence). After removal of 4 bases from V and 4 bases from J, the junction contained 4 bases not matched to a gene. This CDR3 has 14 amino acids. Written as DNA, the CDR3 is TGTGCCAGCAGCTACGGGACAGCGAATCAGCCCCAGCATTTT. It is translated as CASSYGTANQPQHF.

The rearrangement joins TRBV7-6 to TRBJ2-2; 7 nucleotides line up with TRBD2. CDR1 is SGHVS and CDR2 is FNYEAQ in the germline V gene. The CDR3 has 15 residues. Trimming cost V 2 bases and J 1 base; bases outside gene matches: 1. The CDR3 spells CASSLSSGNTGELFF. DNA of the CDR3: TGTGCCAGCAGCTTATCTAGCGGGAACACCGGGGAGCTGTTTTTT. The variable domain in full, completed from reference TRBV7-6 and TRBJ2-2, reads GAGVSQSPRYKVTKRGQDVALRCDPISGHVSLYWYRQALGQGPEFLTYFNYEAQQDKSGLPNDRFSAERPEGSISTLTIQRTEQRDSAMYRCASSLSSGNTGELFFGEGSRLTVL.